One and the same sample provided the 31 T cell receptor beta chains below, sequenced in a study of CD8+ T cells in alopecia areata. Specified treatment: oral pan-JAK inhibitor, 5-10 mg twice daily. RNA extraction was followed by reverse transcription into cDNA, which acted as the sequencing template. Produced via immunoSEQ multiplex PCR; TCRdb's table is partial and in-frame only. Found here are 90,000 to 150,000 clones, around 56% of them singletons; the top ten hold just over 0.45%. The material sequenced was CD4+ T cells sorted from blood, taken at week 4, from a patient treated with tofacitinib. The receptor set was obtained from a human donor with alopecia areata.

The chain carries TRBV30 and TRBJ1-5; 12 positions match TRBD1. Germline CDR1 GTSNPN, CDR2 SVGIG (reference sequence). V dropped 1 base and J dropped 7; count of bases not matched to a gene: 5. This CDR3 spans 15 amino acids. CDR3 sequence: CAWSDGTGGGQPQHF. For the CDR3, the DNA is TGTGCCTGGAGTGACGGGACAGGGGGCGGACAGCCCCAGCATTTT.

The chain combines TRBV27 with TRBJ1-2, with D possibly being TRBD1 (5 bases). This CDR3 has 14 amino acids. Germline CDR1 MNHEY, CDR2 SMNVEV (reference sequence). Deletions cut 3 bases from V and 3 bases from J, with 11 bases between. The CDR3 DNA reads TGTGCCAGCAGTTTTGGGCAGGGAGACTATGGCTACACCTTC. Translated: CASSFGQGDYGYTF.

The chain is built from TRBV9 and TRBJ2-3, with 9 bases identical to TRBD2. Germline CDR1 SGDLS, CDR2 YYNGEE. This CDR3 has 15 amino acids. V dropped 0 bases and J dropped 4; count of bases not matched to a gene: 3. As DNA, the CDR3 is TGTGCCAGCAGCGTAGTGGGACTAGCCTCAGATACGCAGTATTTT. As protein: CASSVVGLASDTQYF.

This clone was seen repeatedly, ten times or more. The V call is TRBV29-1, the J call TRBJ1-1; a possible D gene is TRBD1 (5 bases). Trimming cost V 6 bases and J 3 bases, with 5 bases left between them. The CDR3 runs to 10 residues. The germline gives CDR1 SQVTM, CDR2 ANQGSEA. The CDR3 loop reads CSVRDTEAFF. CDR3 nucleotide sequence: TGCAGCGTCAGGGACACTGAAGCTTTCTTT.

This clone occurred a few times. The J gene is TRBJ1-2, the V gene TRBV7-2, with unresolved D. The V and J ends lost 5 bases and 4 bases respectively, with 20 bases between them. The CDR3 sequence is 16 residues long. The germline gives CDR1 SGHTA, CDR2 FQGNSA. The CDR3 sequence: CASSRVGEGPIYGYTF. In DNA form, the CDR3 reads TGTGCCAGCAGCCGCGTAGGAGAGGGTCCGATCTATGGCTACACCTTC.

The chain uses TRBV5-8 and TRBJ2-1; D unclear. Germline loops: CDR1 SGHTS, CDR2 YDEGEE. This CDR3 has 14 residues. Trimming cost V 5 bases and J 0 bases, with 9 bases left between them. CDR3 sequence: CASRQSYSYNEQFF. The CDR3 nucleotides are TGTGCCAGCAGGCAGTCATACTCCTACAATGAGCAGTTCTTC.

The rearrangement links TRBV29-1 to TRBJ2-1; a weak D match, TRBD2 (5 bases). V was clipped by 7 bases and J by 8 bases, with 15 bases between them. Germline V CDR1 and CDR2: SQVTM, ANQGSEA. CDR3 length: 12 residues. The CDR3 DNA sequence: TGCAGCGGCGTCCGGGATTCGTATGAGCAGTTCTTC. Residues: CSGVRDSYEQFF.

V and J are TRBV6-5 and TRBJ1-2; 7 nucleotides line up with TRBD1. This CDR3 is built from 13 residues. The V segment lost 2 bases and the J segment 8 bases; nucleotides outside the gene matches: 5. Germline V gene data show CDR1 as MNHEY and CDR2 as SVGAGI. The CDR3 loop is CASSYPRGGGYTF. CDR3 nucleotides: TGTGCCAGCAGTTACCCCAGGGGGGGAGGCTACACCTTC.

The V call is TRBV19, the J call TRBJ2-1, with 12 bases identical to TRBD2. The V gene end was trimmed by 9 bases and the J gene end by 4 bases; junction bases not matched to a gene: 7. The CDR3 covers 15 residues. The germline V gene has CDR1 LNHDA and CDR2 SQIVND (reference sequence). Here the CDR3 reads CASTLAGGEYNEQFF. The CDR3 DNA sequence: TGTGCCAGCACCCTAGCGGGAGGGGAGTACAATGAGCAGTTCTTC.

In its sample, this clone was seen a few times. The chain couples TRBV5-1 to TRBJ2-2, with D perhaps given as TRBD1 or TRBD2 (5 bases each). V was trimmed by 0 bases and J by 2 bases, leaving 11 bases between them. CDR3 size: 16 residues. Looked up from germline, CDR1 is SGHRS and CDR2 is YFSETQ. The CDR3 spells CASSLAVGVNTGELFF. CDR3 sequence (DNA): TGCGCCAGCAGCTTGGCTGTGGGGGTAAACACCGGGGAGCTGTTTTTT.

This clone was found a few times. The CDR3 sequence is CASSEWADTQYF. CDR3 nucleotides: TGTGCCAGCAGTGAATGGGCCGATACGCAGTATTTT. The chain employs TRBV25-1 and TRBJ2-3; no definite D call. Trimming left V 1 base short and J 6 bases short, with 5 bases between. This CDR3 comprises 12 residues. Germline V CDR1 and CDR2: MGHDK, SYGVNS.

The V gene is TRBV4-2, the J gene TRBJ2-5, with 9 bases fitting TRBD2. Per the germline V gene, CDR1 is LGHNA and CDR2 is YNFKEQ. V was clipped by 4 bases and J by 5 bases; unmatched bases: 5. The CDR3 has 14 amino acids. In DNA form, the CDR3 reads TGTGCCAGCAGCCCCGGACTAGCGATGGAGACCCAGTACTTC. This codes for CASSPGLAMETQYF.

This clone turned up a few times. The V and J genes are TRBV7-2 and TRBJ2-2, with TRBD2 identical over 7 bases. This CDR3 contains 16 residues. CDR1 and CDR2 (germline): SGHTA, FQGNSA. J was trimmed by 6 bases and V by 1 base; bases with no gene match: 8. CDR3 nucleotides: TGTGCCAGCAGCTTAGTCGGGAGCGGGGAGGCCGGGGAGCTGTTTTTT. As protein: CASSLVGSGEAGELFF.

A few counts support this clone. This rearrangement joins TRBV14 to TRBJ1-4; no clear D gene. The CDR3 spans 16 residues. Germline CDR1 is SGHDN and CDR2 is FVKESK. Trimming removed 4 bases at V and 0 bases at J, with 12 bases between. CDR3 loop: CASSPLPGSTNEKLFF. CDR3 bases: TGTGCCAGCAGCCCTTTACCGGGGTCAACTAATGAAAAACTGTTTTTT.

This clone appeared once. The chain links TRBV2 to TRBJ2-2; TRBD2 aligns across 12 bases. V dropped 6 bases and J dropped 4; count of bases not matched to a gene: 6. The CDR3 extends over 16 amino acids. Germline V gives CDR1 SNHLY, CDR2 FYNNEI. The CDR3 DNA follows: TGTGCCAGCAGAACCGGGACTAGCGGGCCCACCGGGGAGCTGTTTTTT. Translated: CASRTGTSGPTGELFF.

The gene calls are TRBV29-1 and TRBJ2-1; the D is unclear. CDR1 and CDR2 (germline): SQVTM, ANQGSEA. This CDR3 region has 12 residues. V was cut by 6 bases and J by 0 bases, with 6 bases left in between. As DNA, the CDR3 is TGCAGCGTATCAAGCTCCTACAATGAGCAGTTCTTC. Translating gives CSVSSSYNEQFF.

This clone was detected a few times. This chain uses TRBV25-1 with TRBJ1-2; unclear D gene. Germline V gives CDR1 MGHDK, CDR2 SYGVNS. CDR3 length: 15 residues. V lost 1 base to trimming and J lost 4 bases, with 13 bases between them. The CDR3 loop reads CASSESVEGRYGYTF. Here the CDR3 DNA reads TGTGCCAGCAGTGAATCGGTAGAAGGGCGCTATGGCTACACCTTC.

This rearrangement joins TRBV29-1 to TRBJ1-3; no clear D. The CDR3 length is 13 residues. Germline lookup yields CDR1 SQVTM and CDR2 ANQGSEA. Between the trimmed V and J ends, which lost 0 bases and 0 bases, there was a span of 3 bases. In nucleotides, the CDR3 is TGCAGCGTTGAAGAGGCCTCTGGAAACACCATATATTTT. This gives the protein CSVEEASGNTIYF.

The gene calls are TRBV10-3 and TRBJ2-1; the match to TRBD1 covers 9 bases. Germline CDR1 reads ENHRY; CDR2 reads SYGVKD. This CDR3 region has 12 residues. Trimming at V came to 4 bases and at J to 13 bases, leaving 5 bases not matched to a gene. CDR3 loop: CAISGGQGSQFF. The DNA of the CDR3 is TGTGCCATCAGTGGGGGACAGGGCTCACAGTTCTTC.

The V gene is TRBV30, the J gene TRBJ2-1; TRBD2 might be the D (6 bases). Germline lookup yields CDR1 GTSNPN and CDR2 SVGIG (reference sequence). CDR3 size: 12 residues. V lost 4 bases, J lost 7 bases, and 11 bases lay in between. This CDR3 reads CAWTPSGNEQFF. CDR3 DNA sequence: TGTGCCTGGACCCCAAGCGGGAATGAGCAGTTCTTC.

V and J are TRBV6-5 and TRBJ1-5, with a weak D call TRBD1 (6 bases). This CDR3 is 12 amino acids long. V was trimmed by 6 bases and J by 5 bases, leaving 8 bases between them. CDR1 is MNHEY and CDR2 is SVGAGI in the germline V gene. This chain's CDR3 is CASSRGDQPQHF. Written as DNA, the CDR3 is TGTGCCAGCAGCAGGGGTGATCAGCCCCAGCATTTT.

This chain uses TRBV30 with TRBJ1-1, with TRBD1 matching over 8 bases. CDR3 length: 11 amino acids. Germline CDR1 is GTSNPN and CDR2 is SVGIG (reference sequence). Trimming took 2 bases from V and 8 from J; bases not matched to a gene: 1. The chain's CDR3 is CAWSRDREAFF. CDR3 nucleotide sequence: TGTGCCTGGAGTAGGGACAGGGAAGCTTTCTTT.

The genes are TRBV29-1 and TRBJ1-5, with unresolved D. This CDR3 contains 13 residues. The ends were cut back, 1 base at V and 7 bases at J, with 11 bases in the middle. CDR1 is SQVTM, CDR2 ANQGSEA, per germline. CDR3 protein: CSVEGVKGQPQHF. Here the CDR3 DNA reads TGCAGCGTTGAAGGGGTGAAAGGGCAGCCCCAGCATTTT. The full variable domain, completed using reference TRBV29-1 and TRBJ1-5, is SAVISQKPSRDICQRGTSLTIQCQVDSQVTMMFWYRQQPGQSLTLIATANQGSEATYESGFVIDKFPISRPNLTFSTLTVSNMSPEDSSIYLCSVEGVKGQPQHFGDGTRLSIL.

The V gene is TRBV23-1, the J gene TRBJ1-2; D uncertain. TRBV23-1 is an ORF, with its function uncertain. Between the trimmed V and J ends, which lost 8 bases and 1 base, there was a span of 14 bases. The CDR3 contains 14 residues. The CDR3 loop is CASGDGPSNYGYTF. The CDR3 DNA reads as TGCGCCAGCGGCGATGGACCAAGTAACTATGGCTACACCTTC.

This rearrangement joins TRBV11-2 to TRBJ2-5; D is unclear. Germline CDR1 SGHAT, CDR2 FQNNGV. The V end was cut by 1 base, the J end by 4 bases, with 13 bases between. There are 15 residues in the CDR3. The CDR3 region has the DNA TGTGCCAGCAGCTTAGTCTCTCTAGGTACAGAGACCCAGTACTTC. It is translated as CASSLVSLGTETQYF.

DNA for the CDR3: TGTGCCAGCGCTTGGACTAGCCGCGATGAGCAGTTCTTC. It yields the protein CASAWTSRDEQFF. This rearrangement joins TRBV2 to TRBJ2-1, with 8 bases aligning to TRBD2. The V and J ends lost 8 bases and 8 bases, in that order; junction bases with no gene match: 8. The CDR3 spans 13 residues. Germline assignment: CDR1 SNHLY and CDR2 FYNNEI.

The chain has TRBV19 and TRBJ1-1; D remains unclear. The germline gives CDR1 LNHDA, CDR2 SQIVND (reference sequence). Trimming left V 3 bases short and J 11 bases short, with 19 bases between. The CDR3 spans 14 residues. CDR3 loop: CASSIGIPGLSAFF. CDR3 DNA: TGTGCCAGTAGTATCGGAATCCCAGGTTTGTCGGCTTTCTTT.

This clone occurred a few times. The CDR3, as DNA: TGTGCCAGCAGCGTCCGACAGGGGGGGACTGAAGCTTTCTTT. This sequence encodes CASSVRQGGTEAFF. The chain carries TRBV7-9 and TRBJ1-1; the match to TRBD1 covers 9 bases. Germline V lookup: CDR1 SEHNR, CDR2 FQNEAQ (reference sequence). The V segment lost 5 bases and the J segment 5 bases; nucleotides outside the gene matches: 6. CDR3 size: 14 residues.

V usage is TRBV4-1 and J usage is TRBJ2-3; weak D call: TRBD1 (6 bases). V was pared by 7 bases and J by 1 base, with 15 bases between. The germline V gene has CDR1 MGHRA and CDR2 YSYEKL. CDR3 length equals 15 residues. The CDR3 region is CASKQGRGGTDTQYF. CDR3 sequence (DNA): TGCGCCAGCAAACAGGGAAGAGGGGGCACAGATACGCAGTATTTT.

The chain uses TRBV29-1 and TRBJ2-2; TRBD1 matches 9 bases. The CDR3 has 16 residues. The V and J ends lost 4 bases and 1 base, in that order; junction bases with no gene match: 7. Germline CDR1 reads SQVTM; CDR2 reads ANQGSEA. CDR3 nucleotide sequence: TGCAGCGTTGTCCCTACGGACAGGGGGAACACCGGGGAGCTGTTTTTT. Translation: CSVVPTDRGNTGELFF.

This chain joins TRBV29-1 and TRBJ2-1; D is ambiguous. Germline V gene sequence: CDR1 SQVTM, CDR2 ANQGSEA. The CDR3 runs to 12 residues. V lost 6 bases and J lost 0, with 6 bases in between. For the CDR3, the DNA is TGCAGCGTAACGCTCTCCTACAATGAGCAGTTCTTC. Amino acid sequence: CSVTLSYNEQFF.